This T cell receptor (beta chain) was sequenced in a study of shared clonotypes between healthy human individuals. TCRdb keeps only in-frame clones here, not all; method: immunoSEQ multiplex PCR. Of 2 million to 2.5 million clones listed, over 85% were seen once; the top ten hold roughly 0.13%. V was cut by 2 bases and J by 0 bases, with 14 bases left in between. Germline values: CDR1 MDHEN, CDR2 SYDVKM. The CDR3 length is 17 residues. General study findings and limits: Against clonotypes common to all four donors, non-shared ones had lower generation probabilities.

About this clone itself: Its antigen is currently unknown.

The chain recombines TRBV28 with TRBJ1-5, with unresolved D. The specimen was naive CD4+ T cells sorted from blood. Noted subset: CD45RA+ positively selected. This TCR was recovered from a man younger than 30 in good health. The CDR3 nucleotides read TGTGCCAGCAGTTTACCTCCCCGCCCCAATAGCAATCAGCCCCAGCATTTT. Protein: CASSLPPRPNSNQPQHF.